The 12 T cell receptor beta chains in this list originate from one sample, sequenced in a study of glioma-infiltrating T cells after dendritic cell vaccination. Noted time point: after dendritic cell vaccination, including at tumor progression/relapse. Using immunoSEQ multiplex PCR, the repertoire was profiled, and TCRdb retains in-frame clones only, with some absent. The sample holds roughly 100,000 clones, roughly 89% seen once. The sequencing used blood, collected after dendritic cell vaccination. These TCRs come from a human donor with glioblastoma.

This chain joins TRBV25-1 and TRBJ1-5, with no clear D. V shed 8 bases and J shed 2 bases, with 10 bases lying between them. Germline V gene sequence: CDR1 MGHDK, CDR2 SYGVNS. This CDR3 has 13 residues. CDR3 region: CASSPGGNQPQHF. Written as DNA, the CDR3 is TGTGCCAGCTCACCCGGAGGCAATCAGCCCCAGCATTTT.

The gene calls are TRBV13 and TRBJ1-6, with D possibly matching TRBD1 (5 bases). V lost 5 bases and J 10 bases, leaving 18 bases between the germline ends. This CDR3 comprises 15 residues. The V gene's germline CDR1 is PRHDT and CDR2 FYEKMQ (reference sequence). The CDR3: CASSLSGAVGSPLHF. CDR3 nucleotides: TGTGCCAGCAGCCTCAGCGGGGCCGTTGGGTCACCCCTCCACTTT. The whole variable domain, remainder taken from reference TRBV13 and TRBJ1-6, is AAGVIQSPRHLIKEKRETATLKCYPIPRHDTVYWYQQGPGQDPQFLISFYEKMQSDKGSIPDRFSAQQFSDYHSELNMSSLELGDSALYFCASSLSGAVGSPLHFGNGTRLTVT.

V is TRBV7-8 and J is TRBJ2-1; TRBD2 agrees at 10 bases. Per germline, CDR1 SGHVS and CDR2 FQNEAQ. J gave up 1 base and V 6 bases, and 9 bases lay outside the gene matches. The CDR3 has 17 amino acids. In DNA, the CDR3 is TGTGCCAGCAGGGTGGGTCTAGCGGGAGATTCCTACAATGAGCAGTTCTTC. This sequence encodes CASRVGLAGDSYNEQFF.

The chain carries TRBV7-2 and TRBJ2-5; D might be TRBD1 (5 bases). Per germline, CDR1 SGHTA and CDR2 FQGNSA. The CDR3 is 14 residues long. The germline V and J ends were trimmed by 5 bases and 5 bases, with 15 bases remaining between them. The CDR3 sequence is CASSRRRGEETQYF. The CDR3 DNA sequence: TGTGCCAGCAGCAGGCGTAGGGGCGAGGAGACCCAGTACTTC.

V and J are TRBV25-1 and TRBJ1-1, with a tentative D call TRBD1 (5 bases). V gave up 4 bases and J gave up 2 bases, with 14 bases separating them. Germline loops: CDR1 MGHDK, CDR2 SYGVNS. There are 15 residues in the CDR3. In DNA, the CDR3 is TGTGCCAGCAGTGGACAGCGACTGCGAAACACTGAAGCTTTCTTT. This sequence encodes CASSGQRLRNTEAFF.

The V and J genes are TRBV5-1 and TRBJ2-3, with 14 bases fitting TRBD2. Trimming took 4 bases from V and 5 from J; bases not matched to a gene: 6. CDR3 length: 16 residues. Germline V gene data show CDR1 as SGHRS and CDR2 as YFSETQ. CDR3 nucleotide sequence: TGCGCCAGCAGCCTTCGGACTAGCGGGAGGATAGATACGCAGTATTTT. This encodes CASSLRTSGRIDTQYF.

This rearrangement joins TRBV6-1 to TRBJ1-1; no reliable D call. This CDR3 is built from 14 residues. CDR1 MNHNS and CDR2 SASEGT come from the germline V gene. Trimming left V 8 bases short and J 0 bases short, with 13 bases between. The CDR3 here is CASAAKRLNTEAFF. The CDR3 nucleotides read TGTGCCAGCGCCGCTAAGCGGCTGAACACTGAAGCTTTCTTT.

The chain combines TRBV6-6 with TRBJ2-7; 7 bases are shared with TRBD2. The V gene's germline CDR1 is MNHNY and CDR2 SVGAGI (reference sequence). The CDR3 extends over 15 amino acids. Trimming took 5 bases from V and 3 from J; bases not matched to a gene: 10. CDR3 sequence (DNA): TGTGCCAGCAGTGTGGGGAGGGGAAACAACTACGAGCAGTACTTC. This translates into CASSVGRGNNYEQYF.

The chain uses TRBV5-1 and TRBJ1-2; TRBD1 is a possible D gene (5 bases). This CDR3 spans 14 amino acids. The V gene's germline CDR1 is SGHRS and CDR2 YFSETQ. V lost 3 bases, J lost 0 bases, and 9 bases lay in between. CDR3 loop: CASSYRTANYGYTF. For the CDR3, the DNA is TGCGCCAGCAGCTACAGGACCGCTAACTATGGCTACACCTTC. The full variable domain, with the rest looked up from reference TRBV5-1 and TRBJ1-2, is KAGVTQTPRYLIKTRGQQVTLSCSPISGHRSVSWYQQTPGQGLQFLFEYFSETQRNKGNFPGRFSGRQFSNSRSEMNVSTLELGDSALYLCASSYRTANYGYTFGSGTRLTVV.

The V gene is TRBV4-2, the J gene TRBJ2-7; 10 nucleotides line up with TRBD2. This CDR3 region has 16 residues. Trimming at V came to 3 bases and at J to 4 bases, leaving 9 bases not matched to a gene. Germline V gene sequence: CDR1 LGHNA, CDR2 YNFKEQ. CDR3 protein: CASSQRPETSGYEQYF. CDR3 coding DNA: TGTGCCAGCAGCCAGCGGCCTGAGACTAGCGGGTACGAGCAGTACTTC.

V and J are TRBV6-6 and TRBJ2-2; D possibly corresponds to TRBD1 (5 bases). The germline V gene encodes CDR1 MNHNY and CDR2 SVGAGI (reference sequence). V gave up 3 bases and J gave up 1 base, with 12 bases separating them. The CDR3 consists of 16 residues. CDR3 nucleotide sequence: TGTGCCAGCAGTTATGGGGCGGAGATGAACACCGGGGAGCTGTTTTTT. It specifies CASSYGAEMNTGELFF.

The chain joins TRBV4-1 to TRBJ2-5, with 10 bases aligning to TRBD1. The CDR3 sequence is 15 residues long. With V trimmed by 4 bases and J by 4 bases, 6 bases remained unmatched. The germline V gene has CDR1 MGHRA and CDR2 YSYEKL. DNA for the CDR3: TGCGCCAGCAGCCCTCTATGGACAGGGGGAGAGACCCAGTACTTC. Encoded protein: CASSPLWTGGETQYF.